A single sample is the source of the 22 T cell receptor beta chains below, sequenced in a study of shared clonotypes between healthy human individuals. The assay was immunoSEQ multiplex PCR, and TCRdb's table has in-frame clones only and misses some. The data contain approximately 1,000,000 clones, roughly 77% of them singletons. The sample was memory CD4+ T cells from PBMCs. Subset reported: CD45RA-negative fraction. These TCRs come from a man in his late teens or twenties in good health. Some clones in this sample may be carry-over from other donors' samples.

The rearrangement uses TRBV4-1 and TRBJ1-2; D might be TRBD1 (6 bases). Trimming cost V 1 base and J 1 base, with 16 bases left between them. The length of the CDR3 is 17 residues. Germline values: CDR1 MGHRA, CDR2 YSYEKL. This chain's CDR3 is CASSQGGGGGGNYGYTF. Written as DNA, the CDR3 is TGCGCCAGCAGCCAAGGTGGAGGGGGAGGGGGTAACTATGGCTACACCTTC.

The J gene is TRBJ1-1, the V gene TRBV7-9; 8 bases are a match to TRBD1. With V trimmed by 5 bases and J by 5 bases, 7 bases remained unmatched. This CDR3 is built from 14 residues. The germline V gene has CDR1 SEHNR and CDR2 FQNEAQ (reference sequence). The CDR3 is CASSPQGAGTEAFF. CDR3 bases: TGTGCCAGCAGCCCCCAGGGGGCGGGGACTGAAGCTTTCTTT.

V gene TRBV5-4 combines with J gene TRBJ2-3; 8 bases match TRBD1. Germline assignment: CDR1 SGHNT and CDR2 YYREEE (reference sequence). The J segment lost 0 bases and the V segment lost 4 bases, leaving 7 bases of the junction unmatched. The CDR3 contains 16 residues. The CDR3 DNA is TGTGCCAGCAGCGCGGGACAGGTCCGAAGCACAGATACGCAGTATTTT. Its protein is CASSAGQVRSTDTQYF.

The V gene is TRBV6-5, the J gene TRBJ2-3, with no clear D. Per germline, CDR1 MNHEY and CDR2 SVGAGI. Deletions cut 7 bases from V and 1 base from J, with 12 bases between. The CDR3 extends over 14 amino acids. CDR3 sequence reads: CASTGHGGTDTQYF. CDR3 DNA sequence: TGTGCCAGCACTGGCCACGGAGGCACAGATACGCAGTATTTT.

CDR3 in DNA: TGTGCCACCAGCAACTACAGGGGGCAGTACTTC. This sequence encodes CATSNYRGQYF. The chain joins TRBV15 to TRBJ2-7, with 7 nucleotides matching TRBD1. With 4 bases clipped from V and 9 bases from J, the junction kept 3 bases outside the gene matches. CDR3 length: 11 amino acids. Per germline, CDR1 LNHNV and CDR2 YYDKDF (reference sequence).

V and J are TRBV11-2 and TRBJ2-5; TRBD2 matches 14 bases. The CDR3 is made up of 16 amino acids. Trimming took 5 bases from V and 5 from J; bases not matched to a gene: 7. CDR1 is SGHAT and CDR2 is FQNNGV in the germline V gene. The CDR3 loop reads CASSTRLAGGGETQYF. CDR3 nucleotide sequence: TGTGCCAGCAGCACTCGACTAGCGGGAGGGGGGGAGACCCAGTACTTC.

V usage is TRBV18 and J usage is TRBJ1-1, with D uncertain. The CDR3 totals 16 residues. Germline V gives CDR1 KGHSH, CDR2 LQKENI. V lost 3 bases and J 1 base, leaving 15 bases between the germline ends. The CDR3 reads CASSPRARSENTEAFF. CDR3 in DNA: TGTGCCAGCTCACCTCGGGCACGGAGTGAGAACACTGAAGCTTTCTTT.

The V and J genes are TRBV13 and TRBJ1-1; D gene ambiguous. V gave up 8 bases and J gave up 1 base, with 14 bases separating them. The CDR3 has 14 residues. Germline V gene sequence: CDR1 PRHDT, CDR2 FYEKMQ (reference sequence). The CDR3 loop is CASATPRPNTEAFF. Written as DNA, the CDR3 is TGTGCCAGCGCCACCCCACGGCCGAACACTGAAGCTTTCTTT.

The chain links TRBV6-1 to TRBJ2-6; no definite D call. CDR3 length equals 16 residues. Trimming pared 2 bases from V and 0 bases from J, leaving 8 bases between. CDR1 is MNHNS, CDR2 SASEGT, per germline. Here the CDR3 reads CASSESSFSGANVLTF. The CDR3, as DNA: TGTGCCAGCAGTGAATCGTCATTCTCTGGGGCCAACGTCCTGACTTTC.

The gene calls are TRBV9 and TRBJ1-6, with unresolved D. CDR1 SGDLS and CDR2 YYNGEE come from the germline V gene. The CDR3 covers 17 residues. The V end was cut by 3 bases, the J end by 5 bases, with 18 bases between. The CDR3, as DNA: TGTGCCAGCAGCGAAACCCCATGGGCAGGAGATAATTCACCCCTCCACTTT. Protein sequence: CASSETPWAGDNSPLHF.

The genes are TRBV2 and TRBJ2-1, with D hard to call. The CDR3 is 16 residues long. The ends were cut back, 6 bases at V and 0 bases at J, with 15 bases in the middle. The germline V gene has CDR1 SNHLY and CDR2 FYNNEI. The chain's CDR3 is CASSRVGGNSYNEQFF. CDR3 in DNA: TGTGCCAGCAGCCGAGTAGGCGGAAACTCCTACAATGAGCAGTTCTTC. The full variable domain, completed using reference TRBV2 and TRBJ2-1, is EPEVTQTPSHQVTQMGQEVILRCVPISNHLYFYWYRQILGQKVEFLVSFYNNEISEKSEIFDDQFSVERPDGSNFTLKIRSTKLEDSAMYFCASSRVGGNSYNEQFFGPGTRLTVL.

Regarding this clone: Being one base from a much bigger clone, this may be a read error. The chain is built from TRBV30 and TRBJ1-2, with a tentative D call TRBD1 (6 bases). Trimming took off 0 bases at V and 9 bases at J, with 17 bases between the two ends. The CDR3 totals 14 residues. Germline values: CDR1 GTSNPN, CDR2 SVGIG (reference sequence). For the CDR3, the DNA is TGTGCCTGGAGTGTACTGTCGGGGGCGGGTTGCTACACCTTC. Amino acids: CAWSVLSGAGCYTF.

The chain links TRBV19 to TRBJ2-7; the D is unclear. Trimming took off 2 bases at V and 1 base at J, with 9 bases between the two ends. The CDR3 has 14 amino acids. Germline CDR1 is LNHDA and CDR2 is SQIVND (reference sequence). The CDR3 coding sequence is TGTGCCAGTAGTATATCTTTGACTTCCTACGAGCAGTACTTC. Residues: CASSISLTSYEQYF.

The V and J genes are TRBV5-1 and TRBJ2-7; 9 positions match TRBD1. V trimming: 4 bases; J trimming: 5 bases; junction bases outside the gene matches: 7. Looked up from germline, CDR1 is SGHRS and CDR2 is YFSETQ. CDR3 size: 14 residues. The CDR3 reads CASSTPDRGHEQYF. Written as DNA, the CDR3 is TGCGCCAGCAGCACCCCGGACAGGGGCCACGAGCAGTACTTC. The full variable domain, in which reference TRBV5-1 and TRBJ2-7 provide the parts outside the CDR3, is KAGVTQTPRYLIKTRGQQVTLSCSPISGHRSVSWYQQTPGQGLQFLFEYFSETQRNKGNFPGRFSGRQFSNSRSEMNVSTLELGDSALYLCASSTPDRGHEQYFGPGTRLTVT.

This clone was counted a few times. This chain joins TRBV6-6 and TRBJ2-7, with 10 positions matching TRBD2. CDR3 length: 15 residues. With 6 bases clipped from V and 1 base from J, the junction kept 6 bases outside the gene matches. Germline V gives CDR1 MNHNY, CDR2 SVGAGI (reference sequence). The CDR3 sequence: CASSETSGQSYEQYF. The CDR3 region has the DNA TGTGCCAGCAGCGAGACTAGCGGGCAATCCTACGAGCAGTACTTC.

The chain carries TRBV28 and TRBJ2-7; either TRBD1 or TRBD2 may supply D (7 bases each). CDR1 and CDR2 (germline): MDHEN, SYDVKM. Trimming stripped 6 bases from V and 0 bases from J, with 18 bases between. CDR3 size: 16 residues. CDR3 sequence: CASSSHRGGSSYEQYF. The DNA of the CDR3 is TGTGCCAGCAGCTCCCACAGGGGCGGGAGCTCCTACGAGCAGTACTTC.

This chain connects TRBV6-6 to TRBJ1-2; D is possibly TRBD1 (6 bases). Trimming took 6 bases from V and 4 from J, leaving 21 bases between them. The CDR3 spans 16 residues. Germline-derived CDR1 and CDR2 are MNHNY and SVGAGI (reference sequence). CDR3 in amino acids: CASSSAGTTGSYGYTF. The CDR3 bases are TGTGCCAGCAGCTCCGCCGGGACAACGGGTTCCTATGGCTACACCTTC.

This chain links TRBV5-4 with TRBJ2-3, with TRBD1 matching over 7 bases. V was clipped by 3 bases and J by 0 bases; unmatched bases: 7. This CDR3 spans 16 amino acids. In germline, CDR1 is SGHNT, CDR2 YYREEE (reference sequence). This CDR3 is CASSSAGQESTDTQYF. CDR3 coding DNA: TGTGCCAGCAGCTCGGCAGGACAGGAGAGCACAGATACGCAGTATTTT. Supplemented by reference TRBV5-4 and TRBJ2-3, the full variable domain reads ETGVTQSPTHLIKTRGQQVTLRCSSQSGHNTVSWYQQALGQGPQFIFQYYREEENGRGNFPPRFSGLQFPNYSSELNVNALELDDSALYLCASSSAGQESTDTQYFGPGTRLTVL.

This clone was observed a single time. The rearrangement links TRBV7-9 to TRBJ2-1, with D possibly being TRBD2 (6 bases). The CDR3 is 15 residues long. Germline CDR1 and CDR2: SEHNR and FQNEAQ (reference sequence). V lost 5 bases and J 6 bases, leaving 17 bases between the germline ends. The DNA for the CDR3 is TGTGCCAGCAGCGGACCCGGGACTGCCCTCAATGAGCAGTTCTTC. Its protein is CASSGPGTALNEQFF.

J is TRBJ2-2 and V is TRBV10-3, with D maybe TRBD2 (5 bases). With 10 bases removed from V and 0 bases from J, the gap between germline ends came to 12 bases. From germline, CDR1 is ENHRY and CDR2 SYGVKD. CDR3 length: 14 residues. The CDR3 sequence is CATAPGTNTGELFF. CDR3 nucleotide sequence: TGTGCCACTGCGCCCGGGACGAACACCGGGGAGCTGTTTTTT.

This clone was seen once. The V call is TRBV27, the J call TRBJ2-1; the match to TRBD1 covers 7 bases. With V trimmed by 4 bases and J by 5 bases, 11 bases remained unmatched. This CDR3 is 16 amino acids long. Germline values: CDR1 MNHEY, CDR2 SMNVEV (reference sequence). The CDR3 loop reads CASSSVTGFADNEQFF. CDR3 DNA: TGTGCCAGCAGTTCCGTGACAGGGTTCGCGGACAATGAGCAGTTCTTC.

The chain joins TRBV6-6 to TRBJ2-7, with TRBD1 as a possible D gene (6 bases). V was trimmed by 6 bases and J by 0 bases, leaving 15 bases between them. There are 15 residues in the CDR3. Germline V CDR1 and CDR2: MNHNY, SVGAGI (reference sequence). DNA for the CDR3: TGTGCCAGCAGGACCGGGACACCTAGCTCCTACGAGCAGTACTTC. Translated, it gives CASRTGTPSSYEQYF.